The clone carrying this T cell receptor beta chain was counted ten times or more. Its antigen is unidentified. The junction does not match germline at one end; this may be a read error. With the read ending 3 residues before the CDR3 end, the germline J gene is used to fill in that end. Aged about 8 to 65 years, CVID subjects averaged about 38 years old. This sample stems from a study of T cell clonality in common variable immunodeficiency. Study-level results: Common variable immunodeficiency TCR beta sequences reportedly had fewer deletions and N-nucleotide insertions.

Control and CVID samples contributed equal amounts of genomic DNA. TCRdb keeps only in-frame clones here, not all; method: immunoSEQ multiplex PCR. The data show around 16,000 clones, with none appearing a single time. The CDR3 runs to 15 residues. CDR1 is SGHRS and CDR2 is YFSETQ in the germline V gene. This chain joins TRBV5-1 and TRBJ2-7; 9 nucleotides match TRBD1. This TCR derives from a human donor with common variable immunodeficiency. Specimen: peripheral blood mononuclear cells. The CDR3 bases that were read are TGCGCCAGCAGTTTGGGGACAGGGACCCTCTACGAG. This gives the protein CASSLGTGTLYE. The entire CDR3 is CASSLGTGTLYEQYF.